Listed below are T cell receptor beta chains from one sample, sequenced in a study of cytomegalovirus exposure and HLA in healthy donors. TCRdb's table, derived via immunoSEQ multiplex PCR, lists solely in-frame clones and lacks some. The repertoire has 110,000 to 150,000 clones, more than 75% of them found once; the top ten carry around 3.2%. The sequenced sample consisted of PBMCs. The receptor source for this set is a female donor in good health and CMV-seronegative. Both conserved end residues are part of each CDR3. A D gene is named only where the DNA matches it firmly. Clone size appears in some rows only: once, few, many, or a class for an expanded clone.

v_gene,j_gene,abundance,d_gene,CDR3nt,CDR3aa
TRBV10-3,TRBJ2-2,NA,NA,TGTGCCATCAGTCGAAAAGGAGGGGCCGGGGAGCTGTTTTTT,CAISRKGGAGELFF
TRBV29-1,TRBJ1-3,NA,TRBD1,TGCAGCGTTGAAGAATGGGGGACAGGGACTGGAAACACCATATATTTT,CSVEEWGTGTGNTIYF
TRBV13,TRBJ2-7,NA,TRBD1,TGTGCCAGCAGCTTAGGTCCGGGACAGACCTACGAGCAGTACTTC,CASSLGPGQTYEQYF
TRBV5-6,TRBJ2-3,few,TRBD1,TGTGCCAGCAGCTGGACAGGGACAGATACGCAGTATTTT,CASSWTGTDTQYF
TRBV2,TRBJ1-2,NA,NA,TGTGCCAGCAGTGCCGGACAGTCCTATGGCTACACCTTC,CASSAGQSYGYTF
TRBV2,TRBJ1-1,NA,NA,TGTGCCGGGGGCGGGGGGAACACTGAAGCTTTCTTT,CAGGGGNTEAFF
TRBV28,TRBJ2-2,once,NA,TGTGCCAGCAGTTTAAGGGGGGGGAACGGGGAGCTGTTTTTT,CASSLRGGNGELFF
TRBV19,TRBJ1-4,NA,NA,TGTGCCAGTAGTACAACCGGGACAACTAATGAAAAACTGTTTTTT,CASSTTGTTNEKLFF
TRBV28,TRBJ2-1,NA,TRBD2,TGTGCCAGCACCCATAACAGACTAGCGGGAGGGCTCTACAATGAGCAGTTCTTC,CASTHNRLAGGLYNEQFF
TRBV7-9,TRBJ2-5,NA,TRBD2,TGTGCCAGCAGCCCGGGGGGTTCATACCAAGAGACCCAGTACTTC,CASSPGGSYQETQYF
TRBV5-6,TRBJ1-5,NA,NA,TGTGCCAGCAGCTTGGGTCTTCAGCCCCAGCATTTT,CASSLGLQPQHF
TRBV7-2,TRBJ1-1,NA,NA,TGTGCCAGCAGCTTAACGTTCTCAGGGTCTGAAGCTTTCTTT,CASSLTFSGSEAFF
TRBV18,TRBJ2-2,NA,TRBD2,TGTGCCAGCTCACCACCGATGGCGGGGGTGACCGGGGAGCTGTTTTTT,CASSPPMAGVTGELFF
TRBV7-8,TRBJ1-5,NA,TRBD1,TGTGCCAGCAGCTTCGATCTGACAGGGCAAGGCAATCAGCCCCAGCATTTT,CASSFDLTGQGNQPQHF
TRBV27,TRBJ2-1,NA,TRBD2,TGTGCCAGCAGTTTGCTAGCGGGAGGGCCGGGAAATGAGCAGTTCTTC,CASSLLAGGPGNEQFF
TRBV5-1,TRBJ2-5,NA,TRBD2,TGCGCCAGCAGCTTGGTCCTAGCGGGTCAAGAGACCCAGTACTTC,CASSLVLAGQETQYF
TRBV19,TRBJ2-7,NA,NA,TGTGCCAGTAGTACCGGGACTCTGGCTACCGAGCAGTACTTC,CASSTGTLATEQYF
TRBV5-1,TRBJ2-2,NA,NA,TGCGCCAGCAGCTTCGGGGGTAAGAAAACCGGGGAGCTGTTTTTT,CASSFGGKKTGELFF
TRBV5-1,TRBJ1-4,NA,TRBD1,TGCGCCAGCAGCTTGGTAGGGACAGGTGAAAAACTGTTTTTT,CASSLVGTGEKLFF
TRBV6-5,TRBJ2-2,NA,TRBD2,TGTGCCAGCAGTCTGTTAGCGGGAGTGGGGGAGCTGTTTTTT,CASSLLAGVGELFF
TRBV27,TRBJ2-7,NA,NA,TGTGCCAGCAGTTTACCGGGAGCGAGCGAGCAGTACTTC,CASSLPGASEQYF
TRBV28,TRBJ1-2,NA,NA,TGTGCCAGCAGTAGCAGGGTCTATGGCTACACCTTC,CASSSRVYGYTF
TRBV7-2,TRBJ2-7,NA,NA,TGTGCCAGCAGCTTATCGGGTTACGAGCAGTACTTC,CASSLSGYEQYF
TRBV28,TRBJ2-2,NA,NA,TGTGCCAGCAGTTTTATCGCGAACACCGGGGAGCTGTTTTTT,CASSFIANTGELFF
TRBV19,TRBJ2-7,NA,TRBD2,TGTGCCAGTAGTATAGCTAGCGGGGACACCTACGAGCAGTACTTC,CASSIASGDTYEQYF
TRBV21-1,TRBJ2-3,once,NA,TGTGCCAGCAGCAAAAGACTAGCGGGGGGGCCAGATACGCAGTATTTT,CASSKRLAGGPDTQYF
TRBV5-1,TRBJ2-2,NA,TRBD1,TGCGCCAGCAGCGGGACAGGGGCCGCGAACACCGGGGAGCTGTTTTTT,CASSGTGAANTGELFF
TRBV7-3,TRBJ2-7,NA,NA,TGTGCCAGCAGCTCCCAGGACAGCTACGAGCAGTACTTC,CASSSQDSYEQYF
TRBV12-5,TRBJ2-7,NA,TRBD1,TGTGCTAGTGGGGACAGGGGGCTATACGAGCAGTACTTC,CASGDRGLYEQYF
TRBV5-1,TRBJ1-2,NA,NA,TGCGCCAGCAGCTTGGATCAGGGGCCCTATACTAACTATGGCTACACCTTC,CASSLDQGPYTNYGYTF
TRBV4-1,TRBJ2-7,NA,TRBD2,TGCGCCAGCAGCCTTAGCGGGGGGGTGTCCGAGCAGTACTTC,CASSLSGGVSEQYF
TRBV6-1,TRBJ1-2,NA,NA,TGTGCCAGCAGTGAAGGCAGGGGCTACACCTTC,CASSEGRGYTF